These 19 T cell receptor beta chains originate from one sample sequenced in a study of beta chain features in type 1 diabetes. Expressed TCRB transcripts were sequenced because the isolated RNA had all been reverse transcribed beforehand. The repertoire was sequenced with immunoSEQ multiplex PCR; TCRdb's copy has only in-frame clones and lacks some. The repertoire holds hundreds of thousands of clones, with 15% to 17% as singletons. Sequencing was carried out using naive CD4+ T cells from blood. The receptors were gathered from a young man in good health.

The chain joins TRBV7-2 to TRBJ2-7; 7 bases fit TRBD2. Per the germline V gene, CDR1 is SGHTA and CDR2 is FQGNSA. V was clipped by 4 bases and J by 2 bases; unmatched bases: 14. The CDR3 runs to 17 residues. The CDR3, as DNA: TGTGCCAGCAGCTCCTTCGCGGGCGGGAGTAAAGCCTACGAGCAGTACTTC. It specifies CASSSFAGGSKAYEQYF.

The chain joins TRBV5-6 to TRBJ1-4, with 7 bases that match TRBD1. Germline CDR1 reads SGHDT; CDR2 reads YYEEEE. Trimming took 5 bases from V and 8 from J; bases not matched to a gene: 9. The CDR3 length is 14 residues. The CDR3: CASRSGTVGEKLFF. Here the CDR3 DNA reads TGTGCCAGCAGGTCCGGGACAGTAGGGGAAAAACTGTTTTTT. Together with reference TRBV5-6 and TRBJ1-4, the CDR3 gives the full variable domain: DAGVTQSPTHLIKTRGQQVTLRCSPKSGHDTVSWYQQALGQGPQFIFQYYEEEERQRGNFPDRFSGHQFPNYSSELNVNALLLGDSALYLCASRSGTVGEKLFFGSGTQLSVL.

This clone was counted between two and nine times. J is TRBJ2-5 and V is TRBV19; 15 bases are shared with TRBD2. Germline values: CDR1 LNHDA, CDR2 SQIVND (reference sequence). The CDR3 is 17 residues long. Trimming took 7 bases from V and 4 from J; bases not matched to a gene: 10. This chain's CDR3 is CASTSRTSGRATETQYF. The CDR3 nucleotides read TGTGCCAGTACCAGTCGGACTAGCGGGAGGGCCACAGAGACCCAGTACTTC.

This clone was counted only a few times. The rearrangement joins TRBV27 to TRBJ2-6, with no clear D. The CDR3 contains 13 residues. Trimming shortened V by 8 bases and J by 0 bases, and 5 bases separated the two germline ends. CDR1 MNHEY and CDR2 SMNVEV come from the germline V gene (reference sequence). CDR3 coding DNA: TGTGCCAGCGGCCTCTCTGGGGCCAACGTCCTGACTTTC. Protein product: CASGLSGANVLTF.

This clone was counted between two and nine times. This same CDR3 is encoded by further DNA sequences in the sample. The chain joins TRBV20-1 to TRBJ1-2; D is unresolved. The ends were cut back, 0 bases at V and 4 bases at J, with 3 bases in the middle. CDR1 DFQATT and CDR2 SNEGSKA come from the germline V gene (reference sequence). The CDR3 has 11 residues. The CDR3 region has the DNA TGCAGTGCTAGAGAAGCCTATGGCTACACCTTC. Protein sequence: CSAREAYGYTF.

The chain is built from TRBV5-1 and TRBJ2-5; 8 nucleotides agree with TRBD1. V lost 4 bases and J lost 1; bases outside the gene matches: 6. This CDR3 is built from 15 residues. Germline V gives CDR1 SGHRS, CDR2 YFSETQ. The CDR3 sequence is CASSPGTGGQETQYF. The CDR3 nucleotides are TGCGCCAGCAGCCCGGGGACAGGTGGCCAAGAGACCCAGTACTTC. Complete variable domain (other parts from reference TRBV5-1 and TRBJ2-5): KAGVTQTPRYLIKTRGQQVTLSCSPISGHRSVSWYQQTPGQGLQFLFEYFSETQRNKGNFPGRFSGRQFSNSRSEMNVSTLELGDSALYLCASSPGTGGQETQYFGPGTRLLVL.

This clone was recorded a few times. The CDR3 DNA reads as TGTGCCAGCTCCCAACAAACCGGACAATTCATATATTTT. It is translated as CASSQQTGQFIYF. The genes are TRBV18 and TRBJ1-3, with a weak D call TRBD1 (5 bases). This CDR3 contains 13 residues. Germline loops: CDR1 KGHSH, CDR2 LQKENI. Trimming stripped 6 bases from V and 12 bases from J, with 18 bases between.

The chain employs TRBV9 and TRBJ1-4; D perhaps matches TRBD1 (6 bases). Per the germline V gene, CDR1 is SGDLS and CDR2 is YYNGEE. There are 15 residues in the CDR3. The ends were cut back, 4 bases at V and 4 bases at J, with 14 bases in the middle. CDR3 nucleotide sequence: TGTGCCAGCAGCCAATCACAGGGAAGTAATGAAAAACTGTTTTTT. Translating it yields CASSQSQGSNEKLFF.

There are a few counts of this clone. The V gene is TRBV27, the J gene TRBJ2-1, with 7 bases lining up with TRBD2. J lost 4 bases, V lost 8 bases, and 8 bases had no gene match. The CDR3 has 14 residues. The V gene's germline CDR1 is MNHEY and CDR2 SMNVEV (reference sequence). CDR3 residues: CASYGGGTYNEQFF. The CDR3 DNA reads as TGTGCCAGCTACGGGGGAGGGACGTACAATGAGCAGTTCTTC.

This clone has just a few counts. CDR3 sequence reads: CASSELAGVSYNEQFF. The DNA of the CDR3 is TGTGCCAGCTCCGAACTAGCGGGAGTCTCCTACAATGAGCAGTTCTTC. The chain employs TRBV27 and TRBJ2-1; 11 bases match TRBD2. There are 16 residues in the CDR3. With V trimmed by 8 bases and J by 0 bases, 6 bases remained unmatched. Germline V CDR1 and CDR2: MNHEY, SMNVEV (reference sequence).

The chain carries TRBV4-2 and TRBJ1-1, with D tentatively TRBD1 (5 bases). V was trimmed by 1 base and J by 3 bases, leaving 6 bases between them. The CDR3 covers 13 residues. CDR1 LGHNA and CDR2 YNFKEQ come from the germline V gene. CDR3 residues: CASSQVRDTEAFF. In DNA, the CDR3 is TGTGCCAGCAGCCAAGTCAGGGACACTGAAGCTTTCTTT.

This clone was seen a few times. The chain couples TRBV5-4 to TRBJ1-4; D unresolved. CDR1 and CDR2 (germline): SGHNT, YYREEE (reference sequence). V was trimmed by 1 base and J by 5 bases, leaving 12 bases between them. This CDR3 is built from 15 residues. CDR3 amino acids: CASSLSSQSNEKLFF. The CDR3 bases are TGTGCCAGCAGCTTGTCTTCACAGTCCAATGAAAAACTGTTTTTT.

This clone was counted between two and nine times. V and J are TRBV7-9 and TRBJ2-1, with D possibly being TRBD1 (6 bases). Per the germline V gene, CDR1 is SEHNR and CDR2 is FQNEAQ (reference sequence). The CDR3 has 16 amino acids. Trimming stripped 5 bases from V and 0 bases from J, with 14 bases between. CDR3 DNA sequence: TGTGCCAGCAGCCGCACAGGGACAAGCTCCTACAATGAGCAGTTCTTC. Amino acid sequence: CASSRTGTSSYNEQFF.

The chain couples TRBV2 to TRBJ2-1; 7 bases agree with TRBD1. The CDR3 extends over 15 amino acids. The J segment lost 5 bases and the V segment lost 5 bases, leaving 9 bases of the junction unmatched. Per the germline V gene, CDR1 is SNHLY and CDR2 is FYNNEI. CDR3 DNA: TGTGCCAGCAGTAAGACAGGGTTAAGAAACAATGAGCAGTTCTTC. Translated: CASSKTGLRNNEQFF.

This clone was observed a few times. J is TRBJ2-7 and V is TRBV5-6, with 12 bases lining up with TRBD1. Germline V lookup: CDR1 SGHDT, CDR2 YYEEEE. The CDR3 length is 14 residues. Trimming took 7 bases from V and 7 from J; bases not matched to a gene: 9. CDR3 sequence reads: CASGNRDRGPEQYF. The DNA for the CDR3 is TGTGCCAGCGGCAACCGGGACAGGGGGCCTGAGCAGTACTTC.

This rearrangement joins TRBV2 to TRBJ1-5; unclear D gene. V was cut by 0 bases and J by 6 bases, with 12 bases left in between. Germline V gene lookup returns CDR1 SNHLY and CDR2 FYNNEI. This CDR3 is built from 15 residues. The CDR3 DNA is TGTGCCAGCAGTGAAGCTTTAGCCCCCAGTCAGCCCCAGCATTTT. This gives the protein CASSEALAPSQPQHF.

A few counts support this clone. The CDR3 spells CAWSGDRPLYNSPLHF. In DNA, the CDR3 is TGTGCCTGGAGCGGGGACAGGCCTCTCTATAATTCACCCCTCCACTTT. The chain employs TRBV30 and TRBJ1-6; 8 bases are shared with TRBD1. CDR1 GTSNPN and CDR2 SVGIG come from the germline V gene (reference sequence). Unmatched junction bases numbered 7, after V lost 3 bases and J lost 3 bases. The CDR3 contains 16 residues.

This rearrangement joins TRBV7-8 to TRBJ2-7; D is undetermined. V shed 1 base and J shed 6 bases, with 7 bases lying between them. The CDR3 extends over 12 amino acids. CDR1 is SGHVS, CDR2 FQNEAQ, per germline. In nucleotides, the CDR3 is TGTGCCAGCAGCTTAGGGGTCCCCGAGCAGTACTTC. It codes for CASSLGVPEQYF.

The chain joins TRBV9 to TRBJ2-1; 8 bases fit TRBD1. The CDR3 has 15 amino acids. V lost 3 bases to trimming and J lost 4 bases; unmatched junction nucleotides: 6. In germline, CDR1 is SGDLS, CDR2 YYNGEE. The CDR3 reads CASSARDRNYNEQFF. CDR3 coding DNA: TGTGCCAGCAGCGCCCGGGACAGGAATTACAATGAGCAGTTCTTC.